Presented here are 23 T cell receptor beta chains from one specimen sequenced in a study of human T cells and chemical hapten exposure. Time point described: patch test 2, 6 weeks after DPC sensitization. Sample treatment: therapeutic diphenylcyclopropenone sensitization with weekly scalp DPC. From the RACE reads, TCRdb called clonotypes with MiXCR, one entry per CDR3 protein. The data contain just over 350,000 distinct CDR3 sequences, roughly 6% of them singletons. The sample consisted of whole blood, taken in connection with sensitization to the hapten diphenylcyclopropenone (DPC). These receptors were obtained from a woman aged 18-29 years with alopecia areata. Some clones in this sample may be carry-over from other donors' samples.

This chain connects TRBV12-3 or TRBV12-4 to TRBJ1-1; D may be TRBD1 (5 bases). Trimming stripped 6 bases from V and 1 base from J, with 12 bases between. The CDR3 runs to 14 residues. For the CDR3, the DNA is TGTGCCAGCAGGACGGGGCAGGGGAACACTGAAGCTTTCTTT. The encoded protein is CASRTGQGNTEAFF.

This clonotype has just a few counts. J is TRBJ1-3 and V is TRBV3-1; a possible D gene is TRBD1 (5 bases). In germline, CDR1 is LGHDT, CDR2 YNNKEL (reference sequence). Trimming removed 0 bases from V and 7 bases from J, with 16 bases in between. This CDR3 has 16 residues. The CDR3 loop is CASSQDLPREGNTIYF. The CDR3, as DNA: TGTGCCAGCAGCCAAGATCTACCCAGGGAGGGGAACACCATATATTTT.

This clonotype was recorded a few times. DNA for the CDR3: TGTGCCAGCAGCGAAGAATCGGCTAGCGGGGGTACAGATACGCAGTATTTT. It codes for CASSEESASGGTDTQYF. J is TRBJ2-3 and V is TRBV7-2; TRBD2 aligns across 10 bases. Per the germline V gene, CDR1 is SGHTA and CDR2 is FQGNSA. The CDR3 extends over 17 amino acids. Trimming took 5 bases from V and 3 from J; bases not matched to a gene: 11.

V and J are TRBV6-6 and TRBJ1-6; the match to TRBD1 covers 7 bases. Losses at the gene ends were 6 bases for V and 10 bases for J; bases not matched to a gene: 12. The CDR3 is 15 amino acids. CDR1 MNHNY and CDR2 SVGAGI come from the germline V gene (reference sequence). DNA of the CDR3: TGTGCCAGCAGCCGCTACGTTGACAGGGAGTCACCCCTCCACTTT. Amino acid sequence: CASSRYVDRESPLHF.

This clonotype came up a few times. A much more abundant neighbour one base away suggests this may be a read error. In nucleotides, the CDR3 is TGTGCCAGCAGCCGCTACTACGAGCAGTACTTC. Protein: CASSRYYEQYF. This sequence joins TRBV28 and TRBJ2-7; unclear D gene. The ends were cut back, 6 bases at V and 3 bases at J, with 6 bases in the middle. The CDR3 runs 11 residues. CDR1 is MDHEN, CDR2 SYDVKM, per germline.

The rearrangement uses TRBV18 and TRBJ2-7; no firm D call. V lost 2 bases, J lost 2 bases, and 7 bases lay in between. CDR1 and CDR2 from the germline V gene are KGHSH and LQKENI. This CDR3 contains 13 residues. CDR3 DNA: TGTGCCAGCTCACCAAATCCCACCTACGAGCAGTACTTC. Protein sequence: CASSPNPTYEQYF.

This clonotype was counted ten times or more. The chain combines TRBV3-1 with TRBJ1-2; D call uncertain. Germline CDR1 and CDR2: LGHDT and YNNKEL (reference sequence). The CDR3 totals 18 residues. V dropped 0 bases and J dropped 2 bases, with 19 bases sitting between them. The CDR3 DNA is TGTGCCAGCAGCCAAGAATTGAGGTCAGCCCGGTCAAACTATGGCTACACCTTC. Protein sequence: CASSQELRSARSNYGYTF.

The rearrangement uses TRBV27 and TRBJ1-4; D may be TRBD1 (5 bases). Germline V gives CDR1 MNHEY, CDR2 SMNVEV (reference sequence). This CDR3 is built from 15 residues. V gave up 2 bases and J gave up 8 bases, with 15 bases separating them. Here the CDR3 reads CASSLLGRKGEKLFF. The CDR3 nucleotides are TGTGCCAGCAGTTTACTGGGGCGTAAAGGGGAAAAACTGTTTTTT.

This clonotype came up a few times. CDR3 DNA: TGTGCCAGCGCACCGCTCGACAGGGAAAACACTGAAGCTTTCTTT. The encoded protein is CASAPLDRENTEAFF. The genes are TRBV9 and TRBJ1-1; 7 bases fit TRBD1. CDR3 size: 15 residues. From germline, CDR1 is SGDLS and CDR2 YYNGEE. Trimming at V came to 7 bases and at J to 2 bases, leaving 11 bases not matched to a gene.

This clonotype has ten or more counts. This chain joins TRBV4-1 and TRBJ1-5, with TRBD1 matching over 9 bases. Trimming removed 4 bases from V and 3 bases from J; junction bases left unmatched: 7. This CDR3 contains 16 residues. The V gene's germline CDR1 is MGHRA and CDR2 YSYEKL. CDR3 amino acids: CASSRIQGADNQPQHF. The CDR3 nucleotides are TGCGCCAGCAGCCGCATACAGGGGGCTGACAATCAGCCCCAGCATTTT.

This clonotype came up many times. The CDR3 region has the DNA TGTGCCAGCAGCCCCCACAGTGACTACTATGGCTACACCTTC. It yields the protein CASSPHSDYYGYTF. The chain has TRBV7-9 and TRBJ1-2; no reliable D call. The CDR3 length is 14 residues. V was trimmed by 5 bases and J by 3 bases, leaving 13 bases between them. Germline-derived CDR1 and CDR2 are SEHNR and FQNEAQ (reference sequence).

Ten or more counts support this clonotype. This chain joins TRBV5-1 and TRBJ1-5, with D maybe TRBD1 (6 bases). Trimming pared 0 bases from V and 4 bases from J, leaving 11 bases between. The germline gives CDR1 SGHRS, CDR2 YFSETQ. This CDR3 has 15 residues. CDR3 amino acids: CASSLEDSSNQPQHF. The CDR3 coding sequence is TGCGCCAGCAGCTTGGAGGACAGCTCTAATCAGCCCCAGCATTTT.

This clonotype showed up many times. This chain uses TRBV4-3 with TRBJ1-1; D gene ambiguous. The germline V and J ends were trimmed by 0 bases and 6 bases, with 11 bases remaining between them. The V gene's germline CDR1 is LGHNA and CDR2 YSLEER. The CDR3 has 14 residues. CDR3 region: CASSQDRELPEAFF. The CDR3 DNA follows: TGCGCCAGCAGCCAAGATCGAGAATTGCCTGAAGCTTTCTTT.

This clonotype was found a few times. The rearrangement links TRBV19 to TRBJ2-7, with D perhaps TRBD1 (6 bases). The CDR3 has 13 amino acids. V lost 8 bases to trimming and J lost 3 bases, with 14 bases between them. The germline CDR1 and CDR2 sequences are LNHDA and SQIVND (reference sequence). The CDR3 coding sequence is TGTGCCAGTTCAGAGGGACATCGCTACGAGCAGTACTTC. The encoded protein is CASSEGHRYEQYF.

Only a few counts were recorded for this clonotype. V and J are TRBV29-1 and TRBJ2-1; 7 positions match TRBD1. Germline CDR1 and CDR2: SQVTM and ANQGSEA. This CDR3 region has 14 residues. J lost 7 bases, V lost 2 bases, and 8 bases had no gene match. The CDR3 loop is CSVEPLDRMNEQFF. The CDR3 DNA reads as TGCAGCGTTGAACCCCTGGACAGGATGAATGAGCAGTTCTTC.

This clonotype was counted many times. The rearrangement joins TRBV28 to TRBJ1-1; D perhaps matches TRBD1 (5 bases). This CDR3 comprises 14 residues. Germline V gene data show CDR1 as MDHEN and CDR2 as SYDVKM. With 2 bases removed from V and 11 bases from J, the gap between germline ends came to 18 bases. CDR3 loop: CASSLGWRGPVAFF. The CDR3 DNA is TGTGCCAGCAGTTTAGGTTGGAGGGGCCCGGTGGCTTTCTTT. Full variable domain (remainder filled in from reference TRBV28 and TRBJ1-1): DVKVTQSSRYLVKRTGEKVFLECVQDMDHENMFWYRQDPGLGLRLIYFSYDVKMKEKGDIPEGYSVSREKKERFSLILESASTNQTSMYLCASSLGWRGPVAFFGQGTRLTVV.

The chain employs TRBV5-1 and TRBJ1-1; D gene unclear. Germline V lookup: CDR1 SGHRS, CDR2 YFSETQ. This CDR3 spans 15 amino acids. Trimming stripped 4 bases from V and 4 bases from J, with 17 bases between. CDR3 loop: CASSPVVTTATEAFF. CDR3 bases: TGCGCCAGCAGCCCCGTCGTCACGACGGCCACTGAAGCTTTCTTT.

In its sample, this clonotype was seen many times. Here the CDR3 DNA reads TGTGCCAGCAGTTGGCGGGGACAGTATAATGAAAAACTGTTTTTT. Translated: CASSWRGQYNEKLFF. This chain links TRBV28 with TRBJ1-4; TRBD1 aligns across 7 bases. Per the germline V gene, CDR1 is MDHEN and CDR2 is SYDVKM. The CDR3 loop spans 15 amino acids. The trim removed 4 bases at V and 4 bases at J, leaving 6 bases unmatched.

This clonotype was detected only a few times. DNA for the CDR3: TGTGCCAGCAGCACCCTAGGATTTAGACAAGACAATGAGCAGTTCTTC. This translates into CASSTLGFRQDNEQFF. The chain has TRBV5-6 and TRBJ2-1; D not resolved. The germline gives CDR1 SGHDT, CDR2 YYEEEE. This CDR3 comprises 16 residues. Trimming removed 4 bases at V and 5 bases at J, with 19 bases between.

This clonotype was counted at least ten times. V is TRBV29-1 and J is TRBJ1-3; D remains ambiguous. This CDR3 is 12 amino acids long. V lost 5 bases and J lost 0, with 5 bases in between. Germline V gene lookup returns CDR1 SQVTM and CDR2 ANQGSEA. The CDR3 spells CSVISSGNTIYF. The CDR3, as DNA: TGCAGCGTTATTAGCTCTGGAAACACCATATATTTT.

The chain has TRBV10-3 and TRBJ1-3; the D gene is possibly TRBD1 (6 bases). This CDR3 has 16 amino acids. Trimming shortened V by 0 bases and J by 2 bases, and 11 bases separated the two germline ends. Germline lookup yields CDR1 ENHRY and CDR2 SYGVKD. CDR3 region: CAISESAGEAGNTIYF. CDR3 nucleotide sequence: TGTGCCATCAGTGAGTCGGCAGGGGAAGCTGGAAACACCATATATTTT.

The chain combines TRBV9 with TRBJ2-7, with D tentatively TRBD1 or TRBD2 (5 bases each). The germline gives CDR1 SGDLS, CDR2 YYNGEE. The CDR3 is 15 residues long. V was trimmed by 2 bases and J by 6 bases, leaving 18 bases between them. The CDR3 here is CASSVSGTETIEQYF. DNA of the CDR3: TGTGCCAGCAGCGTTTCCGGGACCGAGACTATCGAGCAGTACTTC.

This clonotype occurred a few times. V is TRBV12-3 or TRBV12-4 and J is TRBJ2-6, with D perhaps being TRBD1 or TRBD2 (5 bases each). The V gene lost 2 bases and the J gene lost 4 bases, with 12 bases spanning the gap. CDR3 length equals 16 residues. This CDR3 reads CASSLRSGTGANVLTF. The CDR3 DNA reads as TGTGCCAGCAGTTTACGTTCAGGGACCGGGGCCAACGTCCTGACTTTC.